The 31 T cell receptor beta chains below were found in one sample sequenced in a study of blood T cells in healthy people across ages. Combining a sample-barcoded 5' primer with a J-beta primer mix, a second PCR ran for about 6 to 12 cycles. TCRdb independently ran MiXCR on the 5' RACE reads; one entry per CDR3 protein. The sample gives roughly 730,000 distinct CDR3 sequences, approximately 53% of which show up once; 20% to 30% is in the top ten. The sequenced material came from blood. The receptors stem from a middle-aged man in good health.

The CDR3 reads CASSFESEKLFF. As DNA, the CDR3 is TGTGCCAGCAGCTTTGAGTCTGAAAAACTGTTTTTT. The chain uses TRBV11-2 and TRBJ1-4; D unresolved. V was trimmed by 3 bases and J by 7 bases, leaving 6 bases between them. The CDR3 extends over 12 amino acids. CDR1 is SGHAT, CDR2 FQNNGV, per germline.

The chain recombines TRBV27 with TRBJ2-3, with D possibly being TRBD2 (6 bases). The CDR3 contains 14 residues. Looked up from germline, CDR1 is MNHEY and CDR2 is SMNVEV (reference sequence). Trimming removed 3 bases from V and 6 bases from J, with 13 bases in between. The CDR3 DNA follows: TGTGCCAGCAGTTTTGCTAGTCGGGAGGATACGCAGTATTTT. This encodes CASSFASREDTQYF.

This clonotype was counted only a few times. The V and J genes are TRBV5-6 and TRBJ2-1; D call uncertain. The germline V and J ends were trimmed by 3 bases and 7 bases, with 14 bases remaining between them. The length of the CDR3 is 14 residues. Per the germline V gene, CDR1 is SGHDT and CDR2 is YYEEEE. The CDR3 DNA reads TGTGCCAGCAGCTCTCTAGTGGCCCTAAATGAGCAGTTCTTC. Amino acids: CASSSLVALNEQFF. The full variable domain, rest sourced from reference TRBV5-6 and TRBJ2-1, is DAGVTQSPTHLIKTRGQQVTLRCSPKSGHDTVSWYQQALGQGPQFIFQYYEEEERQRGNFPDRFSGHQFPNYSSELNVNALLLGDSALYLCASSSLVALNEQFFGPGTRLTVL.

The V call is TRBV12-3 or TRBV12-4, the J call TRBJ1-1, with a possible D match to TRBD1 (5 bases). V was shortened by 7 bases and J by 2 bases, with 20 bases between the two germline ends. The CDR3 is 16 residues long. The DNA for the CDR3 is TGTGCCAGCACCCCCGGGACGCGAACCCTTAACACTGAAGCTTTCTTT. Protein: CASTPGTRTLNTEAFF.

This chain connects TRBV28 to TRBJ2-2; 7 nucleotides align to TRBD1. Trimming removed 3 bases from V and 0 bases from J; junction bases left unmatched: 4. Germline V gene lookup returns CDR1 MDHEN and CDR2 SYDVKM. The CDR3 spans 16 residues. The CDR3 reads CASSLLGGTNTGELFF. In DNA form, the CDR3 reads TGTGCCAGCAGTTTGTTAGGGGGCACGAACACCGGGGAGCTGTTTTTT.

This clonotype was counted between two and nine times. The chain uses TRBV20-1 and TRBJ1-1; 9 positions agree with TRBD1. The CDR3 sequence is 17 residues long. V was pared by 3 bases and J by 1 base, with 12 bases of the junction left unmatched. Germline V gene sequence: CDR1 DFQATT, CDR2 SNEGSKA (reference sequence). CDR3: CSARSFGTGFRNTEAFF. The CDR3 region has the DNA TGCAGTGCTAGGAGTTTCGGGACAGGGTTCAGGAACACTGAAGCTTTCTTT.

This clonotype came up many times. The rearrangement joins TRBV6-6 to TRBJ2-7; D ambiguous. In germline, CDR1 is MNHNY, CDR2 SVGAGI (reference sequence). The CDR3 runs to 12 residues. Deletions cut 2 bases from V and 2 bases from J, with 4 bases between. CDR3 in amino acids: CASSYSAYEQYF. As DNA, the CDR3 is TGTGCCAGCAGTTACAGCGCCTACGAGCAGTACTTC.

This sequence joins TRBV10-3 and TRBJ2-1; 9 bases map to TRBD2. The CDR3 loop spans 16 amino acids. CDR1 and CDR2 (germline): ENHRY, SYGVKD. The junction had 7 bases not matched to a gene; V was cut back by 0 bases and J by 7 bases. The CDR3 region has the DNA TGTGCCATCAGTGAGTCCGGACTAGCGACACCAAATGAGCAGTTCTTC. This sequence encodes CAISESGLATPNEQFF.

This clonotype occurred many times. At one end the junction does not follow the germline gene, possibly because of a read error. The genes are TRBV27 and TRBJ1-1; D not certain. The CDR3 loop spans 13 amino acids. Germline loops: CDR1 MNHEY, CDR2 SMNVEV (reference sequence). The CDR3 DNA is TGTGCCAGCAGTCTATCTCGGGGTACTGAAGCTTTCTTT. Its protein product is CASSLSRGTEAFF.

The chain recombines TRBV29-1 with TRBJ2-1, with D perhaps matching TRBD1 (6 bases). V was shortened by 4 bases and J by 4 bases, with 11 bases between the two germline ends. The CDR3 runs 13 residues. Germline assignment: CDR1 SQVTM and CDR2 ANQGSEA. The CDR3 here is CSVGGQLYNEQFF. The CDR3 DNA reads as TGCAGCGTTGGAGGACAGCTTTACAATGAGCAGTTCTTC.

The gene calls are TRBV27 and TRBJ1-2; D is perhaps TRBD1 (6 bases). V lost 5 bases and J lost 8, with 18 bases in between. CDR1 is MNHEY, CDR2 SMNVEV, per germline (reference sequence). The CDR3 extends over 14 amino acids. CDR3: CASSPDRLVKGYTF. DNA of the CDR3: TGTGCCAGCAGTCCTGACAGGCTAGTAAAGGGCTACACCTTC.

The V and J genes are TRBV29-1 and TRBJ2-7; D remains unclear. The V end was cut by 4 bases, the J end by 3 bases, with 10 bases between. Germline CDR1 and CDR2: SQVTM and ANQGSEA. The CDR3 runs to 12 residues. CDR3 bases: TGCAGCGTTGGGTTCGGAGACTACGAGCAGTACTTC. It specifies CSVGFGDYEQYF.

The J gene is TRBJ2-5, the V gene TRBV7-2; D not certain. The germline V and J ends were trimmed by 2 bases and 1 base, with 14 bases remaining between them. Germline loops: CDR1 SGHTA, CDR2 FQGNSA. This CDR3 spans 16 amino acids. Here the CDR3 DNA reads TGTGCCAGCAGCTTACTAGGGCCCGTGCGCCAAGAGACCCAGTACTTC. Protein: CASSLLGPVRQETQYF.

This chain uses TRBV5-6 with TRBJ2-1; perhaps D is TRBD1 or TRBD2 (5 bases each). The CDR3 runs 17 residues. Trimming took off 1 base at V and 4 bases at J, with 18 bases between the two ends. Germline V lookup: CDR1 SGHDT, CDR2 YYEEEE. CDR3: CASSLPFTGTKYNEQFF. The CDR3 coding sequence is TGTGCCAGCAGCTTGCCTTTTACGGGGACGAAGTACAATGAGCAGTTCTTC.

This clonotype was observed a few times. CDR3 in amino acids: CSARPSGSQQETQYF. The DNA of the CDR3 is TGCAGTGCTAGGCCGAGCGGGAGCCAACAAGAGACCCAGTACTTC. J is TRBJ2-5 and V is TRBV20-1; 8 nucleotides agree with TRBD2. There are 15 residues in the CDR3. V lost 3 bases, J lost 2 bases, and 8 bases stayed unmatched. From germline, CDR1 is DFQATT and CDR2 SNEGSKA (reference sequence).

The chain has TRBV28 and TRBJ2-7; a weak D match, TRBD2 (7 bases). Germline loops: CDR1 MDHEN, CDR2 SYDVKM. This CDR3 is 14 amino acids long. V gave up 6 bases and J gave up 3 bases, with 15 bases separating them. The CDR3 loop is CASRRGARNYEQYF. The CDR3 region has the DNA TGTGCCAGCAGACGGGGGGCGCGAAACTACGAGCAGTACTTC.

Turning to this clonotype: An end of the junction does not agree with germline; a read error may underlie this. The CDR3: CVSSLGWSGTDTQYF. CDR3 DNA: TGCGTCAGCAGCTTGGGATGGAGCGGCACAGATACGCAGTATTTT. This sequence joins TRBV5-1 and TRBJ2-3, with D hard to call. Germline V gene lookup returns CDR1 SGHRS and CDR2 YFSETQ. The CDR3 spans 15 residues.

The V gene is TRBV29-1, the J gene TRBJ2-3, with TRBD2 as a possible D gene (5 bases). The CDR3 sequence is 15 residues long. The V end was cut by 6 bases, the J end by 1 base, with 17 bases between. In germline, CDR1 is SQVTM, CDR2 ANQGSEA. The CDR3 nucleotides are TGCAGCGTGGCTCCGCCCGGGAAGGGCACAGATACGCAGTATTTT. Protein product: CSVAPPGKGTDTQYF.

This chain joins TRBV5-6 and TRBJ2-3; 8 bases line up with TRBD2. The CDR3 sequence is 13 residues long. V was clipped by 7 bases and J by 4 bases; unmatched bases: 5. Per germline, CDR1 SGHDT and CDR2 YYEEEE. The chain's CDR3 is CASGRTSSDTQYF. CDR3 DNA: TGTGCCAGCGGAAGGACTAGCTCAGATACGCAGTATTTT.

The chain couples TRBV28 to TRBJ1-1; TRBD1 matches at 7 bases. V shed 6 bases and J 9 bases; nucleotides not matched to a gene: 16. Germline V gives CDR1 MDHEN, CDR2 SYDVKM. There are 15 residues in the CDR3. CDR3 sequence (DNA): TGTGCCAGCAGGAATAACGAGCCCTCAGGGGGTAAAGCTTTCTTT. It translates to CASRNNEPSGGKAFF.

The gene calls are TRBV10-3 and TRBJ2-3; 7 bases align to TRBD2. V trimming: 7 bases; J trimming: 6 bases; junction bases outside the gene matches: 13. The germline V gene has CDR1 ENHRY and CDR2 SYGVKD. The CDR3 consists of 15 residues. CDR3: CAITASGLPLDTQYF. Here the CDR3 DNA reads TGTGCCATCACCGCTAGCGGCTTACCTTTGGATACGCAGTATTTT.

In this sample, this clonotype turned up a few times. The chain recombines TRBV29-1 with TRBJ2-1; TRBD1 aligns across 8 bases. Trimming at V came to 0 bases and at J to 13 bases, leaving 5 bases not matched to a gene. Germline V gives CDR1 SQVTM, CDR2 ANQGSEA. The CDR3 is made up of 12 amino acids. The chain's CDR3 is CSVEDGAGGQFF. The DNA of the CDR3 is TGCAGCGTTGAAGATGGAGCAGGGGGCCAGTTCTTC.

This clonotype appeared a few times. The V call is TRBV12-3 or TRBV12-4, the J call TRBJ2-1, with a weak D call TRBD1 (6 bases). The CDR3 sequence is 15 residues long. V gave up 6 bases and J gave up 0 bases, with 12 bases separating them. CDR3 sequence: CASRRDRSSYNEQFF. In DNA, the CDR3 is TGTGCCAGCAGGCGAGACAGGAGCTCCTACAATGAGCAGTTCTTC.

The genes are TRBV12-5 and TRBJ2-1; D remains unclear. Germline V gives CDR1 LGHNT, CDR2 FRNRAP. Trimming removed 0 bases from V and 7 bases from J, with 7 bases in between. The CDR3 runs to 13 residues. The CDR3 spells CASGLVPTNEQFF. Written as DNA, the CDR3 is TGTGCTAGTGGTTTGGTACCTACGAATGAGCAGTTCTTC.

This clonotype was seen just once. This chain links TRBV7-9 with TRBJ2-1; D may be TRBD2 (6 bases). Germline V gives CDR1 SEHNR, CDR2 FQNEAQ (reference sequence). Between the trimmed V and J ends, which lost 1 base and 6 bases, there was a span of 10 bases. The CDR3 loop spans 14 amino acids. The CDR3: CASSLVGSGNEQFF. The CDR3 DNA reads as TGTGCCAGCAGCTTAGTTGGTAGCGGCAATGAGCAGTTCTTC. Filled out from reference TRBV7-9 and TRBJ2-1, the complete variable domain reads DTGVSQNPRHKITKRGQNVTFRCDPISEHNRLYWYRQTLGQGPEFLTYFQNEAQLEKSRLLSDRFSAERPKGSFSTLEIQRTEQGDSAMYLCASSLVGSGNEQFFGPGTRLTVL.

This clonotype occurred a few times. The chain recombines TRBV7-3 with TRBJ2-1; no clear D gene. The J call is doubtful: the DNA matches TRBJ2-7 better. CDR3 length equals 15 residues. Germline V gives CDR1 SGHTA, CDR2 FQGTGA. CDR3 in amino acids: CASSLGPSSYNEQYF. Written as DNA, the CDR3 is TGTGCCAGCAGCTTAGGGCCGAGCTCCTACAATGAGCAGTACTTC.

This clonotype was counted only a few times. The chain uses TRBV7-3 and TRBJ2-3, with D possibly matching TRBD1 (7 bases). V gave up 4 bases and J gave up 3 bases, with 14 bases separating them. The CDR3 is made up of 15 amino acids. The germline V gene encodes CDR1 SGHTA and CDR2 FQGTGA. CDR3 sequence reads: CASSSRTGGTDTQYF. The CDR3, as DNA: TGTGCCAGCAGCTCCCGGACAGGAGGGACAGATACGCAGTATTTT.

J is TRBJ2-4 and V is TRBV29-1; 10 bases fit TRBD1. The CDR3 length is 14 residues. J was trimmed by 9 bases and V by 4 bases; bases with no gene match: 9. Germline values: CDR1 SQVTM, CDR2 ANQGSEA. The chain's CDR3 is CSVVRDRGGSIQYF. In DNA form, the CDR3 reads TGCAGCGTTGTAAGGGACAGGGGTGGGAGCATTCAGTACTTC.

The CDR3 nucleotides read TGTGCCAGCAGCCAGGGGACAGGGAGCTCCTACAATGAGCAGTTCTTC. This encodes CASSQGTGSSYNEQFF. The V gene is TRBV3-1, the J gene TRBJ2-1, with 9 bases fitting TRBD1. V was pared by 3 bases and J by 0 bases, with 3 bases of the junction left unmatched. Germline V lookup: CDR1 LGHDT, CDR2 YNNKEL (reference sequence). CDR3 length: 16 amino acids.

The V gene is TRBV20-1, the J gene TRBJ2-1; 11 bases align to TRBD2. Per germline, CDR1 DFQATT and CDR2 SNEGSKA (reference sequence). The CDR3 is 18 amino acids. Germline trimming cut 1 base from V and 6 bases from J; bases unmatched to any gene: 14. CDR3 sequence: CSARGHSRAGTSGNEQFF. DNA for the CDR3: TGCAGTGCTAGAGGTCACTCGCGCGCGGGGACTAGCGGCAATGAGCAGTTCTTC.

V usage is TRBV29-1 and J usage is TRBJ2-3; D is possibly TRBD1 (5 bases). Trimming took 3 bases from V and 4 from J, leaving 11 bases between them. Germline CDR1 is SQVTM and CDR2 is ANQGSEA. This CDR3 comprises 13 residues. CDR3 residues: CSVDHRLADTQYF. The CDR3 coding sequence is TGCAGCGTTGACCACAGGTTGGCAGATACGCAGTATTTT.